This T cell receptor (beta chain) originates from a study of T cells in Graves' hyperthyroidism and ophthalmopathy. Together with thyroid ultrasound, orbital computed tomography, serum thyroxine and TRAb, clinical symptoms were used for diagnoses. It was 8.5 to 10 ml of fresh peripheral blood that supplied the PBMCs. General observations from the study: A model of 13 V-J pairs discriminated ophthalmopathy from stable hyperthyroidism. Ophthalmopathy, as predicted by the model, came a median around 6.7 months after the prediction.

Using RNA transcripts as the source, TCR beta CDR3 regions were amplified. A first-round RT-PCR of the TCR CDR3 used the HTBI primer set. TCRdb re-called the multiplex PCR reads with MiXCR, one entry per CDR3 protein. The sample records some 720,000 distinct CDR3 sequences, 16% being singletons. This clonotype has a handful of counts. What it binds is not known. Trimming took 0 bases from V and 1 from J, leaving 13 bases between them. Germline V lookup: CDR1 DFQATT, CDR2 SNEGSKA (reference sequence). This CDR3 comprises 16 residues. The sequenced sample was blood. The origin of this receptor is a man between 18 and 35 years old with Graves' hyperthyroidism. J is TRBJ1-5 and V is TRBV20-1, with D possibly matching TRBD1 (5 bases). The CDR3 sequence: CSARDLRGASNQPQHF. The CDR3 DNA sequence: TGCAGTGCTAGAGATCTAAGAGGGGCAAGCAATCAGCCCCAGCATTTT.